This T cell receptor beta chain emerged from a study of blood T cell repertoires in COVID-19. In the study overall: Material from acute and convalescent COVID-19 was sourced from the United States, Italy and Spain.

Germline V lookup: CDR1 LGHNA, CDR2 YNFKEQ. CDR3 length equals 17 residues. Trimming at V came to 0 bases and at J to 6 bases, leaving 12 bases not matched to a gene. Methods used by the authors: Amplification with reference gene primers provided the estimates of nucleated cell counts. Assay used: immunoSEQ multiplex PCR; TCRdb lists only in-frame clones, some missing. That table gives V, J and clone size, and the DNA gave D and trimming. The sample carries about 210,000 clones, roughly 88% recorded once. The chain recombines TRBV4-2 with TRBJ2-7; 9 positions agree with TRBD2. The sample comprised peripheral blood. The source is a man between 18 and 35 years old with active or convalescent COVID-19. The CDR3 region is CASSQDFKAGGPFEQYF. CDR3 nucleotides: TGTGCCAGCAGCCAAGATTTTAAGGCGGGAGGGCCGTTCGAGCAGTACTTC.